This T cell receptor beta chain was obtained from a study of blood T cell repertoires in COVID-19. Measured with immunoSEQ multiplex PCR; TCRdb has only the in-frame clones, and not every one. The sample contains 250,000 to 350,000 clones, around 90% of which appear only once. V dropped 4 bases and J dropped 7 bases, with 17 bases sitting between them. The V gene's germline CDR1 is SGHDN and CDR2 FVKESK. The CDR3 length is 14 residues. The chain couples TRBV14 to TRBJ2-7, with a tentative D call TRBD2 (6 bases). The clonotype was recovered from a woman aged 50 to 65 who had recovered from COVID-19. Sequenced input: PBMCs or T cells enriched from blood (not recorded which). The CDR3 here is CASSPHGGTVEQYF. As DNA, the CDR3 is TGTGCCAGCAGCCCGCACGGGGGAACGGTGGAGCAGTACTTC.